This T cell receptor (beta chain) is from a study of T-cell memory formation after mild COVID-19. At the level of the study: TCR clusters largely stayed donor specific.

Study-wide findings and caveats: Contracting CD8+ clones were enriched in EMRA, CD4+ mainly in CM and EM. Second-wave clones that peaked on day 37 lacked confirmed SARS-CoV-2 specificity.

The CDR3 consists of 16 residues. V lost 4 bases to trimming and J lost 8 bases, with 21 bases between them. Germline V gene data show CDR1 as MNHEY and CDR2 as SVGEGT. TCR alpha and TCR beta cDNA libraries with sample barcodes and UMIs came from 5'RACE using constant-segment primers. TCRdb called the 5' RACE reads again in MiXCR, with one record for every CDR3 protein. Among a few hundred thousand distinct CDR3 sequences listed, 20% to 25% were seen once. A few counts support this clonotype. Antigen specificity is unknown. The specimen was PBMCs or a T cell subset sorted from them (not recorded which). The sequence was collected from an adult woman who had mild COVID-19 (a few samples of this study predate the infection). Cell type and time point are not known. This chain links TRBV6-2 or TRBV6-3 with TRBJ2-1, with D perhaps being TRBD1 or TRBD2 (5 bases each). The CDR3 bases are TGTGCCAGCAGTTCCAAAATCGGGACGAAAACGGATGAGCAGTTCTTC. Amino acid sequence: CASSSKIGTKTDEQFF.